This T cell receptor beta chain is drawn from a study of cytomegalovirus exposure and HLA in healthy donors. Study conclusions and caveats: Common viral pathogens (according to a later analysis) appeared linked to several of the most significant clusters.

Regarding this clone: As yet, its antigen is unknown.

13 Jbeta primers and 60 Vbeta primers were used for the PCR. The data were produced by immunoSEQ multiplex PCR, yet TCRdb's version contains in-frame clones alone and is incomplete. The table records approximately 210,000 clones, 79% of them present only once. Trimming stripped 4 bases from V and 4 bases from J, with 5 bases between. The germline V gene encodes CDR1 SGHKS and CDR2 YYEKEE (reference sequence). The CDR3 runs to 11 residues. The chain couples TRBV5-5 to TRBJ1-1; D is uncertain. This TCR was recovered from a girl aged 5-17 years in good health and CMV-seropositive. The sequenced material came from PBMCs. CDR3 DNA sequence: TGTGCCAGCAGCCCCGGCACTGAAGCTTTCTTT. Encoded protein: CASSPGTEAFF. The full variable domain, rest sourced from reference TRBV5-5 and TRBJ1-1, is DAGVTQSPTHLIKTRGQQVTLRCSPISGHKSVSWYQQVLGQGPQFIFQYYEKEERGRGNFPDRFSARQFPNYSSELNVNALLLGDSALYLCASSPGTEAFFGQGTRLTVV.